These 5 T cell receptor beta chains originate from one sample sequenced in a study of shared clonotypes between healthy human individuals. Naive CD8 cells, CD45RO-negative and positively selected for CCR7, excluded terminally differentiated effector memory CD45RA+ cells. The method was immunoSEQ multiplex PCR; TCRdb's version includes in-frame clones alone and lacks a portion of them. The sample holds about 820,000 clones; about 92% are singletons and the top ten take around 24%. Sequencing was carried out using naive CD8+ T cells sorted from blood. These receptors originate from a man aged 25 to 40 in good health.

The chain has TRBV7-9 and TRBJ2-7; unclear D gene. The CDR3 loop spans 14 amino acids. CDR1 is SEHNR, CDR2 FQNEAQ, per germline (reference sequence). V shed 4 bases and J shed 6 bases, with 16 bases lying between them. The CDR3 DNA reads as TGTGCCAGCAGCTCCTACGTCCTCCAAGGCGAGCAGTACTTC. It yields the protein CASSSYVLQGEQYF.

This clone came up a few times. This sequence joins TRBV14 and TRBJ2-7; TRBD2 agrees at 11 bases. Losses at the gene ends were 4 bases for V and 12 bases for J; bases not matched to a gene: 11. The CDR3 extends over 14 amino acids. CDR1 SGHDN and CDR2 FVKESK come from the germline V gene. Here the CDR3 DNA reads TGTGCCAGCAGCCTTCTACTAGCGGGAGCCCTACTGTACTTC. Residues: CASSLLLAGALLYF.

V usage is TRBV21-1 and J usage is TRBJ2-7. TRBV21-1 is designated a pseudogene. The CDR3 runs 17 residues. The DNA of the CDR3 is TGTGCCAGCAGCAAAGTTCGGAAAACAACTGGTTCCTACGAGCAGTACTTC. Translating it yields CASSKVRKTTGSYEQYF.

This sequence joins TRBV7-6 and TRBJ1-4, with D tentatively TRBD1 (6 bases). The V gene's germline CDR1 is SGHVS and CDR2 FNYEAQ. Deletions cut 2 bases from V and 0 bases from J, with 22 bases between. This CDR3 has 20 residues. CDR3 in DNA: TGTGCCAGCAGCTTAAACCGCAGGGGCACTATGGAGACAACTAATGAAAAACTGTTTTTT. Translation: CASSLNRRGTMETTNEKLFF.

The gene calls are TRBV6-5 and TRBJ1-1; weak D call: TRBD1 (6 bases). Germline lookup yields CDR1 MNHEY and CDR2 SVGAGI. V was shortened by 5 bases and J by 2 bases, with 12 bases between the two germline ends. CDR3 length: 14 residues. CDR3 nucleotides: TGTGCCAGCAGTGTTAGGGGGGGCAACACTGAAGCTTTCTTT. As protein: CASSVRGGNTEAFF.